This T cell receptor beta chain was captured by sequencing in a study of PD-L1 blockade in urothelial cancer. Study findings and constraints: In blood at 3 weeks, tumor-associated clones expanded more among patients with durable benefit.

Every patient provided from 1 to 8 samples, collected pretreatment and on-treatment. CDR3 length equals 16 residues. The germline V gene encodes CDR1 SEHNR and CDR2 FQNEAQ (reference sequence). The J segment lost 1 base and the V segment lost 0 bases, leaving 2 bases of the junction unmatched. With regard to this clone: Its antigen is not known.

TCRdb keeps only in-frame clones here, not all; method: immunoSEQ multiplex PCR. The sample records 71,000 or so clones, roughly 89% being singletons. This TCR derives from a man aged 60 to 69 with urothelial cancer. Sample: PBMCs, taken around atezolizumab (anti-PD-L1) treatment. V is TRBV7-9 and J is TRBJ2-7, with 11 nucleotides matching TRBD2. CDR3 protein: CASSLAIAGGSYEQYF. The CDR3 DNA sequence: TGTGCCAGCAGCTTAGCTATAGCGGGGGGGTCCTACGAGCAGTACTTC.